These 9 T cell receptor beta chains came from one sample sequenced in a study of cytomegalovirus exposure and HLA in healthy donors. TCRdb's table, derived via immunoSEQ multiplex PCR, lists solely in-frame clones and lacks some. The sample contains about 160,000 clones, approximately 81% of which appear only once. The sequenced sample was PBMCs. Receptors were obtained from a man in his thirties or forties in good health and CMV-seropositive.

The CDR3 DNA reads as TGTGCCACCAGCAGAGATGTCAGCGGGGCAGTGGCTTTCTTT. Translation gives CATSRDVSGAVAFF. The chain employs TRBV15 and TRBJ1-1; a possible D gene is TRBD1 (5 bases). The CDR3 runs 14 residues. Trimming removed 0 bases from V and 11 bases from J, with 16 bases in between. In germline, CDR1 is LNHNV, CDR2 YYDKDF (reference sequence).

This rearrangement joins TRBV18 to TRBJ2-3, with a tentative D call TRBD2 (5 bases). The CDR3 covers 12 residues. CDR1 and CDR2 from the germline V gene are KGHSH and LQKENI. V was trimmed by 1 base and J by 10 bases, leaving 9 bases between them. Written as DNA, the CDR3 is TGTGCCAGCTCACCACGAGAGGGTCCGCAGTATTTT. Its protein is CASSPREGPQYF.

This clone turned up a few times. V usage is TRBV2 and J usage is TRBJ2-1; D uncertain. The germline V and J ends were trimmed by 7 bases and 1 base, with 11 bases remaining between them. This CDR3 spans 14 amino acids. Germline-derived CDR1 and CDR2 are SNHLY and FYNNEI. CDR3 nucleotides: TGTGCCAGCACTGACCAGGCGTCCTACAATGAGCAGTTCTTC. It is translated as CASTDQASYNEQFF.

The genes are TRBV19 and TRBJ1-5; TRBD1 agrees at 7 bases. Germline assignment: CDR1 LNHDA and CDR2 SQIVND (reference sequence). After removal of 5 bases from V and 2 bases from J, the junction contained 6 bases not matched to a gene. This CDR3 region has 15 residues. CDR3 DNA: TGTGCCAGTAGTGACAGGGAGAACGGCAATCAGCCCCAGCATTTT. Translated: CASSDRENGNQPQHF.

The CDR3 coding sequence is TGTGCCAGCAGTTCGGGACTAGCGGGCTGGTTGTGGGGCACCAATGAGCAGTTCTTC. Translated, it gives CASSSGLAGWLWGTNEQFF. V is TRBV27 and J is TRBJ2-1; TRBD2 aligns across 12 bases. Losses at the gene ends were 4 bases for V and 6 bases for J; bases not matched to a gene: 16. Germline V lookup: CDR1 MNHEY, CDR2 SMNVEV (reference sequence). The CDR3 has 19 residues.

J is TRBJ2-2 and V is TRBV7-6, with 7 bases matching TRBD2. This CDR3 contains 17 residues. Trimming took 5 bases from V and 4 from J; bases not matched to a gene: 13. Per germline, CDR1 SGHVS and CDR2 FNYEAQ. CDR3 sequence: CASSLPRYSGLTGELFF. The CDR3 DNA reads as TGTGCCAGCAGCCTTCCCCGTTATAGCGGGCTCACCGGGGAGCTGTTTTTT.

J is TRBJ2-5 and V is TRBV6-5, with 8 bases matching TRBD1. The CDR3 extends over 12 amino acids. With V trimmed by 4 bases and J by 5 bases, 0 bases remained unmatched. Germline-derived CDR1 and CDR2 are MNHEY and SVGAGI. Written as DNA, the CDR3 is TGTGCCAGCAGTTGGGACAGGGAGACCCAGTACTTC. This sequence encodes CASSWDRETQYF.

The chain couples TRBV7-3 to TRBJ1-2, with TRBD1 matching over 9 bases. The CDR3 runs to 14 residues. J gave up 8 bases and V 5 bases, and 9 bases lay outside the gene matches. Germline CDR1 is SGHTA and CDR2 is FQGTGA. CDR3 bases: TGTGCCAGCAGCCCGGGGGACAGGGCCGGGGGCTACACCTTC. Protein: CASSPGDRAGGYTF.

The V call is TRBV2, the J call TRBJ1-3; 10 positions match TRBD1. Germline V lookup: CDR1 SNHLY, CDR2 FYNNEI. CDR3 length: 15 residues. Trimming at V came to 6 bases and at J to 4 bases, leaving 6 bases not matched to a gene. The CDR3 protein is CASSLDRGSGNTIYF. The DNA for the CDR3 is TGTGCCAGCAGCCTGGACAGGGGGTCGGGAAACACCATATATTTT.